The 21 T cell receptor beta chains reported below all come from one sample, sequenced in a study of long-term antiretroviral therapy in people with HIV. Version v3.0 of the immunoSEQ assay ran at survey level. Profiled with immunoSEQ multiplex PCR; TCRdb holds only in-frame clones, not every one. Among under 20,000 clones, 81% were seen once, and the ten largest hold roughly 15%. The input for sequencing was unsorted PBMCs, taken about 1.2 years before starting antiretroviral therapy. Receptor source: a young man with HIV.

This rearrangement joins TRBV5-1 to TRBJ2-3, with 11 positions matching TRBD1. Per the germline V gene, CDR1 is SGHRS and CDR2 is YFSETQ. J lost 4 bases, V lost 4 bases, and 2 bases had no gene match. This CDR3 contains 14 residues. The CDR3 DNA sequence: TGCGCCAGCAGCGGGACAGGGGGTTCAGATACGCAGTATTTT. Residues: CASSGTGGSDTQYF.

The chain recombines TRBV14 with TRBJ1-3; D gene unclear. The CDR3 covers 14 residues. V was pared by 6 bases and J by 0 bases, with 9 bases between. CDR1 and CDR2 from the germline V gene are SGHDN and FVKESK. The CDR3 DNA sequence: TGTGCCAGCAGGTCGCAAACCTCTGGAAACACCATATATTTT. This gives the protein CASRSQTSGNTIYF.

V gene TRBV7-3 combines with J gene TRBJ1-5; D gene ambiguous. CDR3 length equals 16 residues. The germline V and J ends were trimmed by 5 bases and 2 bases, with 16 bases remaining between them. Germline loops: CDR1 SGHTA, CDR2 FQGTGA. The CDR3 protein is CASSLRTLGGNQPQHF. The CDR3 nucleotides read TGTGCCAGCAGCCTGAGGACCTTGGGCGGCAATCAGCCCCAGCATTTT.

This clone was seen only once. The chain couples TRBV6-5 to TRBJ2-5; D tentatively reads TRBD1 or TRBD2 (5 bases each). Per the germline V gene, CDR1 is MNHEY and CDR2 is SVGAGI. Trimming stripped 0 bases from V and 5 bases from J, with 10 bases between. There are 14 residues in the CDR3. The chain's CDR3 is CASSYSGDPETQYF. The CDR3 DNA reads TGTGCCAGCAGTTACTCGGGGGACCCTGAGACCCAGTACTTC.

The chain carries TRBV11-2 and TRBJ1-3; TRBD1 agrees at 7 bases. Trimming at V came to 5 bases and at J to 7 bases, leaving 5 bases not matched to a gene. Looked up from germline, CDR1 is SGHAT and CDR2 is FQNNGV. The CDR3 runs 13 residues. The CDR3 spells CASSRQGSNTIYF. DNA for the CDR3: TGTGCCAGCAGCCGACAGGGATCGAACACCATATATTTT.

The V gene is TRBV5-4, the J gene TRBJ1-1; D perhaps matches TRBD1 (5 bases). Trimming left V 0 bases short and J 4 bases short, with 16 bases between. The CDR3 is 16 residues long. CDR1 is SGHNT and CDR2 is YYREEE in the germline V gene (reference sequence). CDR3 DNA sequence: TGTGCCAGCAGCTTGGGAGGAACAGGATCGGGCACTGAAGCTTTCTTT. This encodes CASSLGGTGSGTEAFF.

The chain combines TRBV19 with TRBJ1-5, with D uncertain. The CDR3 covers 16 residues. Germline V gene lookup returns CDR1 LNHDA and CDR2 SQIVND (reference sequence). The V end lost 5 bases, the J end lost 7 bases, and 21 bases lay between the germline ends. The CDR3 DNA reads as TGTGCCAGTAGTGTAAGGACTGCAGTCGGTCACCAGCCCCAGCATTTT. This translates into CASSVRTAVGHQPQHF.

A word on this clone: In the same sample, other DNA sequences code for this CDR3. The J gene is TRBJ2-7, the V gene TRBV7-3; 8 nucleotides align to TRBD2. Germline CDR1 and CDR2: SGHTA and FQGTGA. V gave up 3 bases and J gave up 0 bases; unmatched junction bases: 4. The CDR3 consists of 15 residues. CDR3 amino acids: CASSFSGGPSYEQYF. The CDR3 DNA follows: TGTGCCAGCAGCTTCAGCGGGGGTCCCTCCTACGAGCAGTACTTC.

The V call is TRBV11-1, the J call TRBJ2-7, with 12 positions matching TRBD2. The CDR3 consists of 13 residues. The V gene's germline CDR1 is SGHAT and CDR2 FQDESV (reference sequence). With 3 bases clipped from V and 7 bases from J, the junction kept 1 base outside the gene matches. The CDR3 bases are TGTGCCAGCAGCTTTCTAGCGGGGGGGGAGCAGTACTTC. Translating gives CASSFLAGGEQYF.

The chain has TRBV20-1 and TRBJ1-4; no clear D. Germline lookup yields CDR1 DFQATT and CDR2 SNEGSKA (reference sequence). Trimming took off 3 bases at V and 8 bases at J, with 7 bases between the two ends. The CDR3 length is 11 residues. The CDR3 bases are TGCAGTGCTAGGACCGGAGAAAAACTGTTTTTT. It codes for CSARTGEKLFF.

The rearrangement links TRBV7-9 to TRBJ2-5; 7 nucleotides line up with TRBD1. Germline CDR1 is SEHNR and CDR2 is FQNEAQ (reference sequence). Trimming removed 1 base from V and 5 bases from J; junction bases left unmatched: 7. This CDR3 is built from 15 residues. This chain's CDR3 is CASSLVIGGAETQYF. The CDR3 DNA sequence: TGTGCCAGCAGCTTAGTAATAGGGGGCGCCGAGACCCAGTACTTC. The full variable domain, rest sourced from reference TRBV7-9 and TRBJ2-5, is DTGVSQNPRHKITKRGQNVTFRCDPISEHNRLYWYRQTLGQGPEFLTYFQNEAQLEKSRLLSDRFSAERPKGSFSTLEIQRTEQGDSAMYLCASSLVIGGAETQYFGPGTRLLVL.

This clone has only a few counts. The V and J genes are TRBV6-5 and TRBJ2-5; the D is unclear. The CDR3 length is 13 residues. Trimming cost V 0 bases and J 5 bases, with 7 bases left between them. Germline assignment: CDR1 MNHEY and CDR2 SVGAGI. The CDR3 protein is CASSYSQRETQYF. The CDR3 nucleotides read TGTGCCAGCAGTTACTCCCAGAGGGAGACCCAGTACTTC.

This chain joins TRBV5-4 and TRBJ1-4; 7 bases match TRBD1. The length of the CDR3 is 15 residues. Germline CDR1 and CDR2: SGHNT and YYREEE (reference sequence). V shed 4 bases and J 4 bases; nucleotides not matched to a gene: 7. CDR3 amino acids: CASSVSGTVNEKLFF. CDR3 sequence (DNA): TGTGCCAGCAGCGTATCCGGGACAGTTAATGAAAAACTGTTTTTT.

The CDR3 protein is CASSVGGRYNSPLHF. The CDR3 nucleotides are TGTGCCAGCAGCGTAGGGGGTCGCTATAATTCACCCCTCCACTTT. This chain uses TRBV9 with TRBJ1-6; D gene unclear. Trimming took off 0 bases at V and 3 bases at J, with 7 bases between the two ends. CDR3 length: 15 residues. The germline CDR1 and CDR2 sequences are SGDLS and YYNGEE.

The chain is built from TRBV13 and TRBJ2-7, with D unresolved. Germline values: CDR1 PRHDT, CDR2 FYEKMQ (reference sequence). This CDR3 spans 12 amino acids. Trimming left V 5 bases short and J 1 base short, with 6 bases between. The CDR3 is CASSRLSYEQYF. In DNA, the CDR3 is TGTGCCAGCAGCCGCCTGTCCTACGAGCAGTACTTC.

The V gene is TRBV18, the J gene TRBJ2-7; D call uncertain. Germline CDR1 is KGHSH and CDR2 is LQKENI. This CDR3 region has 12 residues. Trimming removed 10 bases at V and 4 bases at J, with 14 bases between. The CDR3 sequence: CANSPNGYEQYF. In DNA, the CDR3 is TGTGCCAACTCTCCCAATGGGTACGAGCAGTACTTC.

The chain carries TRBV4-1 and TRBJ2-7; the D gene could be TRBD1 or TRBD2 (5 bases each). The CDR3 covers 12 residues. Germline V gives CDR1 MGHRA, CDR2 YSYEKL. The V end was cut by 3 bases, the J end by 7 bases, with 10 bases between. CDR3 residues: CASSQGREEQYF. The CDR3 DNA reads TGCGCCAGCAGCCAGGGACGGGAAGAGCAGTACTTC.

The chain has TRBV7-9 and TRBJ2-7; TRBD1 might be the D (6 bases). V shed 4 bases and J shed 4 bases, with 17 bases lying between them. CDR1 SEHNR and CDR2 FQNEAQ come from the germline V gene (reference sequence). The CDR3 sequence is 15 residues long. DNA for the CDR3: TGTGCCAGCAGCTCGCCGGGACAAACAGTATACGAGCAGTACTTC. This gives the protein CASSSPGQTVYEQYF.

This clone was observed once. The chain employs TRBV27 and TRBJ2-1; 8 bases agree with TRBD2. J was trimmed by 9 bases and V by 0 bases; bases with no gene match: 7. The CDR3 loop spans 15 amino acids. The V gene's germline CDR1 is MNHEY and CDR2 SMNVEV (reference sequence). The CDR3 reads CASSLSSGGWAEQFF. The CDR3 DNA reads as TGTGCCAGCAGTTTATCCAGCGGGGGATGGGCTGAGCAGTTCTTC.

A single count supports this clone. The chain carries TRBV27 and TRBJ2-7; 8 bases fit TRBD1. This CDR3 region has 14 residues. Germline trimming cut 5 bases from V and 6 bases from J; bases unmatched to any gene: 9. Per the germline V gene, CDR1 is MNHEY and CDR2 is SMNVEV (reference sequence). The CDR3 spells CASSIRGRDTEQYF. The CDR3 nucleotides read TGTGCCAGCAGTATCAGGGGGCGCGATACCGAGCAGTACTTC.

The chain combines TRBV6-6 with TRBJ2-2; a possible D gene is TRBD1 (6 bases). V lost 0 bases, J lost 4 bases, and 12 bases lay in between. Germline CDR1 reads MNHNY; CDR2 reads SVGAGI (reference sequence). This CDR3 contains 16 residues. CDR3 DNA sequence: TGTGCCAGCAGTTACTCGAGACAGGACCCCACCGGGGAGCTGTTTTTT. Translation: CASSYSRQDPTGELFF.